The T cell receptor (beta chain) described here comes from a study of cytotoxic CD8 clonotypes in ibrutinib-treated CLL. The study's findings and limits: Baseline-level clonality went beyond age-matched healthy donors and moved in step with circulating CD8+ T-cell counts.

The V gene lost 0 bases and the J gene lost 0 bases, with 19 bases spanning the gap. Germline CDR1 reads SGDLS; CDR2 reads YYNGEE. This CDR3 spans 19 amino acids. Depth targeted 1 in 200,000 to 1 in 1 million T cells, averaging 10x coverage per clonotype. Sequencing was performed with immunoSEQ multiplex PCR; in TCRdb, only in-frame clones are kept and a portion is missing. The table shows over 150,000 clones, with roughly 72% occurring only once. A remark on this clone: Its antigen is not known.

This clonotype originated in a human donor with chronic lymphocytic leukemia. Specimen: PBMCs, collected after 24 months of ibrutinib treatment. The rearrangement uses TRBV9 and TRBJ2-1, with a tentative D call TRBD2 (5 bases). The CDR3 DNA is TGTGCCAGCAGCGTAGGTGCCGGGATGGCAGCAAGCTCCTACAATGAGCAGTTCTTC. It is translated as CASSVGAGMAASSYNEQFF.